Listed below are T cell receptor beta chains from one sample, sequenced in a study of Graves' ophthalmopathy and Graves' hyperthyroidism. One entry per CDR3 protein results from TCRdb running MiXCR on the multiplex PCR reads. The sample comprises more than 300,000 distinct CDR3 sequences, about 18% of which are singletons, and roughly 2.4% rests with the top ten. Sample: peripheral blood. These receptors originate from an adult woman with stable Graves' hyperthyroidism. CDR3s include the opening cysteine and the closing phenylalanine or tryptophan. A D gene is named only where the DNA matches it firmly. The size of a clone is reported for some rows only, either as once, few or many, or as a class for expanded clones.

size | J | D | V | DNA | CDR3
many | TRBJ2-7 | TRBD1 | TRBV18 | TGTGCCAGCTCACCAGGGGGACAGGCGAACTACGAGCAGTACTTC | CASSPGGQANYEQYF
many | TRBJ2-7 | TRBD2 | TRBV20-1 | TGCAGTGGCAGCGGGAGGAGGGACGAGCAGTACTTC | CSGSGRRDEQYF
many | TRBJ2-7 | TRBD2 | TRBV5-1 | TGCGCCAGCAGATCCTGGACTAGCGATACCTACGAGCAGTACTTC | CASRSWTSDTYEQYF
many | TRBJ2-4 | TRBD2 | TRBV6-1 | TGTGCCAGCAGTGAGCAGGGCGGGGGGAACATTCAGTACTTC | CASSEQGGGNIQYF
NA | TRBJ2-5 | NA | TRBV29-1 | TGCAGCGTTTTCAAGAACCAAGAGACCCAGTACTTC | CSVFKNQETQYF
few | TRBJ2-5 | TRBD2 | TRBV30 | TGTGCCTGGGGTCGTGCGGGAGAGTGGAAGACCCAGTACTTC | CAWGRAGEWKTQYF
many | TRBJ1-5 | NA | TRBV19 | TGTGCCAGTAGTCCGGTGCGAGGGTATAGCAATCAGCCCCAGCATTTT | CASSPVRGYSNQPQHF
many | TRBJ2-5 | TRBD1 | TRBV29-1 | TGCAGCGTTGTGCCGGGACAGGGGGCTTACGGCGAGACCCAGTACTTC | CSVVPGQGAYGETQYF
many | TRBJ2-5 | TRBD1 | TRBV2 | TGTGCCAGCAGAGGGACAGGGGGTACGGAGACCCAGTACTTC | CASRGTGGTETQYF
many | TRBJ1-5 | NA | TRBV6-1 | TGTGCCAGCCAGCAGGCGGAGGGCAATCAGCCCCAGCATTTT | CASQQAEGNQPQHF
many | TRBJ2-7 | TRBD1 | TRBV12-3/TRBV12-4 | TGTGCCAGCAGTCTAACGACAGGGGGAAAGGACGAGCAGTACTTC | CASSLTTGGKDEQYF
many | TRBJ1-3 | NA | TRBV6-2/TRBV6-3 | TGTGCCAGCATCGGACGAGCAGGAGTGGTCTCCGGAAACACCATATATTTT | CASIGRAGVVSGNTIYF
many | TRBJ1-2 | NA | TRBV12-5 | TGTGCTAGTGGTTTCTCGACAGGAAACGCGGGTGTTGACTATGGCTACACCTTC | CASGFSTGNAGVDYGYTF
few | TRBJ1-5 | TRBD1 | TRBV19 | TGTGCCAGTAGACAGGGGGACGACAATCAGCCCCAGCATTTT | CASRQGDDNQPQHF
many | TRBJ2-7 | NA | TRBV6-5 | TGTGCCAGCAGTTACTCCCACACAGGGAACTCCTACGAGCAGTACTTC | CASSYSHTGNSYEQYF
many | TRBJ1-1 | TRBD1 | TRBV12-3/TRBV12-4 | TGTGCCAGCAGTCCCTACGGGACAGGGGGAACTGAAGCTTTCTTT | CASSPYGTGGTEAFF
NA | TRBJ2-7 | NA | TRBV12-3/TRBV12-4 | TGTGCCAGCAAGCGGAGGGGCGAGCAGTACTTC | CASKRRGEQYF
many | TRBJ1-1 | NA | TRBV6-2/TRBV6-3 | TGTGCCAGCAGTTTAGACACCATTGAAGCTTTCTTT | CASSLDTIEAFF
many | TRBJ1-5 | NA | TRBV5-5 | TGTGCCAGCAGCCGCCTCGGGGGTATCAATCAGCCCCAGCATTTT | CASSRLGGINQPQHF
many | TRBJ2-2 | NA | TRBV6-1 | TGTGCCAGCAGTGAAGAACAGGGTGGCGGGGAGCTGTTTTTT | CASSEEQGGGELFF
many | TRBJ2-4 | TRBD2 | TRBV5-1 | TGCGCCAGCAGCATAAAAGGACTAGCGGTAGCCAAAAACATTCAGTACTTC | CASSIKGLAVAKNIQYF
NA | TRBJ1-1 | NA | TRBV7-9 | TGTGCCAGCAGCTTTATGGGGCCCGAAGAAGCTTTCTTT | CASSFMGPEEAFF
many | TRBJ1-2 | NA | TRBV6-4 | TGTGCCAGCAGTGACTACAGAGGCGGCGGCTACACCTTC | CASSDYRGGGYTF
many | TRBJ2-5 | NA | TRBV29-1 | TGCAGCGTTGATGGCAGGGGGGCTTATACCCAGTACTTC | CSVDGRGAYTQYF
many | TRBJ1-2 | NA | TRBV7-9 | TGTGCCAGCAGCTTAGGGGGGGACGGCAACTATGGCTACACCTTC | CASSLGGDGNYGYTF